This T cell receptor (beta chain) derives from a study of shared clonotypes between healthy human individuals. CDR3 length equals 15 residues. The V gene end was trimmed by 4 bases and the J gene end by 5 bases; junction bases not matched to a gene: 4. The V gene's germline CDR1 is MNHEY and CDR2 SMNVEV (reference sequence). Positively selected for CCR7, the CD45RO-negative cells used as naive CD8 cells excluded terminally differentiated effector memory CD45RA+ cells. Sequenced by immunoSEQ multiplex PCR; TCRdb stores in-frame clones only, minus some. Here the sample spans about 800,000 clones, about 96% being singletons.

The genes are TRBV27 and TRBJ2-1; 11 bases align to TRBD2. What was sequenced was naive CD8+ T cells sorted from blood. This sequence originates from a man aged 25-40 years in good health. CDR3 residues: CASSWTTSGNNEQFF. In DNA, the CDR3 is TGTGCCAGCAGTTGGACGACTAGCGGGAACAATGAGCAGTTCTTC.